This TCR beta chain comes out of a study of blood T cell repertoires in COVID-19. Turning to the study itself: COVID-19 samples from acute and convalescent phases originated in the United States, Italy and Spain. Nucleic acid was either cDNA or gDNA, and it came from T cells, B-cell-depleted T cells, or PBMCs.

Germline V gene lookup returns CDR1 SGHTS and CDR2 YDEGEE. This CDR3 spans 17 amino acids. V lost 4 bases and J lost 0; bases outside the gene matches: 6. Under the authors' procedure: Amplifying reference gene primers gave estimates of nucleated cell counts. Produced via immunoSEQ multiplex PCR; TCRdb's table is partial and in-frame only. Clonal size and the V and J genes are those of that table, whereas D and trimming came from the DNA. The sample has 210,000 or so clones; 65% to 90% are singletons. Sequencing was performed on peripheral blood. The sequence derives from a man aged 45-60 years with acute or convalescent COVID-19. The chain combines TRBV5-8 with TRBJ1-5; 11 bases map to TRBD1. The DNA of the CDR3 is TGTGCCAGCAGCGGCGGACAGGGGGCGCGTAGCAATCAGCCCCAGCATTTT. Amino acid sequence: CASSGGQGARSNQPQHF.